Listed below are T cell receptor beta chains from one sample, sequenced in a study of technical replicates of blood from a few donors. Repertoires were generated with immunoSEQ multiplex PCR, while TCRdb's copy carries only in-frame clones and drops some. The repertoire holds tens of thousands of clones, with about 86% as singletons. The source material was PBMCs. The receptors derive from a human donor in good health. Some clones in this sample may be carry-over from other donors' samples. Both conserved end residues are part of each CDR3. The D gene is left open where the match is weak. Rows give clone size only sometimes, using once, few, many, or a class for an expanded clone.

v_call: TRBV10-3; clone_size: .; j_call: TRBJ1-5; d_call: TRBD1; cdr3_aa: CAISEGTGGGKPQHF; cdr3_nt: TGTGCCATCAGTGAGGGAACAGGGGGCGGTAAGCCCCAGCATTTT
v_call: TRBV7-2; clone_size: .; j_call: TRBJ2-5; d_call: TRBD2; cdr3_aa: CASSFGTSGRIETQYF; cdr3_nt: TGTGCCAGCAGCTTCGGGACTAGCGGGAGGATAGAGACCCAGTACTTC
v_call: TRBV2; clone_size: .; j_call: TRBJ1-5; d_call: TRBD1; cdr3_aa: CASSGQGAHQPQHF; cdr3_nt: TGTGCCAGCAGTGGGCAGGGGGCCCATCAGCCCCAGCATTTT
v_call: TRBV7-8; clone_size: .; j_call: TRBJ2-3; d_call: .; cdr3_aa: CASSSGLTLTDTQYF; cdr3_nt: TGTGCCAGCAGCTCCGGACTCACCCTCACAGATACGCAGTATTTT
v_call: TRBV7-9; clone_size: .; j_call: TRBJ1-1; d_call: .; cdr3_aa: CASSLSSVNTEAFF; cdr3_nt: TGTGCCAGCAGCTTGAGTTCGGTGAACACTGAAGCTTTCTTT
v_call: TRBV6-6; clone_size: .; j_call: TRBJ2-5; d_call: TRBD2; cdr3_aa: CARLGTSGEETQYF; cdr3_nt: TGTGCCAGACTCGGGACTAGCGGGGAAGAGACCCAGTACTTC
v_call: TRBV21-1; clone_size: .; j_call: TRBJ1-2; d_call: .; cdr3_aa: CASSKAPGYGYTF; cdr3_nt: TGTGCCAGCAGCAAAGCCCCAGGCTATGGCTACACCTTC
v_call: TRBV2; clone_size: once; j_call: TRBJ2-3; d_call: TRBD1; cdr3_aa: CASSFSGGLTQYF; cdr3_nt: TGTGCCAGCAGTTTCTCAGGGGGCCTGACGCAGTATTTT
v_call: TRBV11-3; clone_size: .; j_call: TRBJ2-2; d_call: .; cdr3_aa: CASSPQNTGELFF; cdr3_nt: TGTGCCAGCAGCCCCCAAAACACCGGGGAGCTGTTTTTT
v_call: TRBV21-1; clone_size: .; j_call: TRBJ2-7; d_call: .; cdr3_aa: CASSGMRLGEQYF; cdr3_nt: TGTGCCAGCAGCGGCATGCGACTGGGCGAGCAGTACTTC
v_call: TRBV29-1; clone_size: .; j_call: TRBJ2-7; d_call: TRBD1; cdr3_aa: CSVPGTGLYEQYF; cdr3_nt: TGCAGCGTTCCCGGGACAGGGCTATACGAGCAGTACTTC
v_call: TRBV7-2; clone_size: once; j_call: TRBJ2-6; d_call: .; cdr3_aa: CASSGRGVGANVLTF; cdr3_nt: TGTGCCAGCAGCGGCAGGGGTGTTGGGGCCAACGTCCTGACTTTC
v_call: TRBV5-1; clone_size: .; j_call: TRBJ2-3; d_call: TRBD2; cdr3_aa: CASSFTSGVSQDTQYF; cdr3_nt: TGCGCCAGCAGCTTTACTAGCGGGGTCTCCCAAGATACGCAGTATTTT
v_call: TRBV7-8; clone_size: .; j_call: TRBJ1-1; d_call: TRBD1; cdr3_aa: CASSLEGGVTEAFF; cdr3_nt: TGTGCCAGCAGCTTAGAAGGGGGCGTTACTGAAGCTTTCTTT
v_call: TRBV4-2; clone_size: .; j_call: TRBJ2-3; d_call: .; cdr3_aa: CASSQDLRGDTQYF; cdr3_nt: TGTGCCAGCAGCCAAGATCTGCGTGGAGATACGCAGTATTTT
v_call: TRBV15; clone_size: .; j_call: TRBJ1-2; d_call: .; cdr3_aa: CATSSGQLYGYTF; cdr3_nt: TGTGCCACCAGCAGTGGACAACTCTATGGCTACACCTTC
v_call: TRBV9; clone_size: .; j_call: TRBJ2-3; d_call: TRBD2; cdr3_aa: CASSTREGFTDTQYF; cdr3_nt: TGTGCCAGCAGCACGCGGGAGGGATTCACAGATACGCAGTATTTT
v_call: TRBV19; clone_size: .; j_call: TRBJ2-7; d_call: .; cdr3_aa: CASSIVYSSYEQYF; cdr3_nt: TGTGCCAGTAGTATAGTATACAGCTCCTACGAGCAGTACTTC
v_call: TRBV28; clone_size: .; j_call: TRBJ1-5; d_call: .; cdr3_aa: CASSSQGTPGNQPQHF; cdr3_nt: TGTGCCAGCAGTTCTCAGGGAACCCCTGGTAATCAGCCCCAGCATTTT
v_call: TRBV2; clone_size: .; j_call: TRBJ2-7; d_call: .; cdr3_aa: CASSEGTGHYEQYF; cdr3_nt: TGTGCCAGCAGTGAAGGCACGGGTCACTACGAGCAGTACTTC
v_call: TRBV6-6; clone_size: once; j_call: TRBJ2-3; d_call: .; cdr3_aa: CAVRETSTDTQYF; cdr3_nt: TGTGCCGTCCGGGAGACTAGCACAGATACGCAGTATTTT
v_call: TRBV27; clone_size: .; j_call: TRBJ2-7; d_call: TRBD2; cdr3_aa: CASRGSGGAYEQYF; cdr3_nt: TGTGCCAGCAGAGGCAGCGGGGGGGCCTACGAGCAGTACTTC
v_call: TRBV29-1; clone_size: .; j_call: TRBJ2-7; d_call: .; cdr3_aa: CSPIGLDYEQYF; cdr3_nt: TGCAGCCCGATTGGGCTCGACTACGAGCAGTACTTC
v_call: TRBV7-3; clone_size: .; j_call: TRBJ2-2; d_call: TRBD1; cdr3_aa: CASKPGQGHTGELFF; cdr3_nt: TGTGCCAGTAAACCGGGACAGGGTCACACCGGGGAGCTGTTTTTT
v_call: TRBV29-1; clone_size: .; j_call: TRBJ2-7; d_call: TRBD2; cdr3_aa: CSVIGLAGGYEQYF; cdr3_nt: TGCAGCGTTATCGGACTAGCGGGTGGCTACGAGCAGTACTTC